In this sample, the clone carrying this T cell receptor beta chain turned up many times. The data originate from a study of early T cells in non-severe SARS-CoV-2 infection. CDR1 KGHSH and CDR2 LQKENI come from the germline V gene. The CDR3 sequence is 15 residues long. Deletions cut 3 bases from V and 5 bases from J, with 15 bases between. Via MiXCR, TCRdb re-called the 5' RACE reads, giving one row per CDR3 protein. Of about 94,000 distinct CDR3 sequences listed, less than 15% are singletons. Sequenced sample: whole blood. V is TRBV18 and J is TRBJ2-3; D remains unclear. This sequence originates from an adult who was a healthcare worker with PCR-confirmed SARS-CoV-2 infection or an uninfected control (not recorded which). The DNA of the CDR3 is TGTGCCAGCTCACCGATGTCGACATATGGAGATACGCAGTATTTT. Its protein product is CASSPMSTYGDTQYF.